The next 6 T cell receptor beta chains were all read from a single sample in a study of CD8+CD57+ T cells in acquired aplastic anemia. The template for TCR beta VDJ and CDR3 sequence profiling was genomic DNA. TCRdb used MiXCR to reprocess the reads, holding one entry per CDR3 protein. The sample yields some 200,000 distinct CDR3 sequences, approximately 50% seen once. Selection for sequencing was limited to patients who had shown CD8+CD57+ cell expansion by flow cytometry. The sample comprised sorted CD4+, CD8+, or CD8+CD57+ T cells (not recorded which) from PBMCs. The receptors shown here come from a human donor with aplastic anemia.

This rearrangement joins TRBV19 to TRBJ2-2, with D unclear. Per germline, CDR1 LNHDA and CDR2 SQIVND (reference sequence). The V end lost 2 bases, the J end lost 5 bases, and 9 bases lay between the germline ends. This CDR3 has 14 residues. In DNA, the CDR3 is TGTGCCAGTAGTATAACTGGGTCTACCGGGGAGCTGTTTTTT. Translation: CASSITGSTGELFF.

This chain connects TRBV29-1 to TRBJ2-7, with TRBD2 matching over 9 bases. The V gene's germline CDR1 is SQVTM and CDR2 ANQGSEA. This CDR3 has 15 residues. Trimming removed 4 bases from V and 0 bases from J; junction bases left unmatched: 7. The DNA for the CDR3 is TGCAGCGTTGTAGGCGGGAGGGCTAGCTCCTACGAGCAGTACTTC. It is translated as CSVVGGRASSYEQYF.

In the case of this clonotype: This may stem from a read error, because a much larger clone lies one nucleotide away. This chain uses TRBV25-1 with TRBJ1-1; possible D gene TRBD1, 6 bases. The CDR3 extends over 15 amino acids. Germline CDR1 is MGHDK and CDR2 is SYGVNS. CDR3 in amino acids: CASRGGAGRYTGAFF. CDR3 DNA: TGTGCCAGCCGCGGGGGGGCTGGTAGGTACACTGGAGCTTTCTTT.

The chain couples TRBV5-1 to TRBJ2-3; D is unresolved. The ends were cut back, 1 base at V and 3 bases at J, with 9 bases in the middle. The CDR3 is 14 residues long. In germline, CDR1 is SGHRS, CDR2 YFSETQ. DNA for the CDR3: TGCGCCAGCAGCTTGTACGACGGTACAGATACGCAGTATTTT. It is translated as CASSLYDGTDTQYF.

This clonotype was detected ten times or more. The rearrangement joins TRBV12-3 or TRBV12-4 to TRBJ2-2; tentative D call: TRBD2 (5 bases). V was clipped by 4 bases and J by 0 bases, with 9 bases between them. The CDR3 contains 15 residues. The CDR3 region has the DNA TGTGCCAGCAGTTCCTGGGGAGCGAACACCGGGGAGCTGTTTTTT. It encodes CASSSWGANTGELFF.

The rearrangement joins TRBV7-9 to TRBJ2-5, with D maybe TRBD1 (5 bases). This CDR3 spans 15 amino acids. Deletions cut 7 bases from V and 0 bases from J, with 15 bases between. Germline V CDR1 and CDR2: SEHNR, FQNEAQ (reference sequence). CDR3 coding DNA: TGTGCCAGCATGGGCACAGGAACGTACCAAGAGACCCAGTACTTC. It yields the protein CASMGTGTYQETQYF.